This T cell receptor beta chain was sequenced during a study of cytomegalovirus exposure and HLA in healthy donors. The CDR3 loop spans 14 amino acids. V trimming: 4 bases; J trimming: 5 bases; junction bases outside the gene matches: 2. The germline V gene encodes CDR1 SGHAT and CDR2 FQNNGV. The study ran its PCR with 60 Vbeta and 13 Jbeta primers. Assay: immunoSEQ multiplex PCR; the TCRdb copy retains only in-frame clones and omits some. The table includes 100,000 to 120,000 clones, approximately 83% detected once. On this clone: Its matching antigen is unknown.

General study points: In a later analysis, TCR beta V- and J-gene trimming was associated with a missense DCLRE1C variant. A later look showed TCR association rates differing by HLA locus, highest for DRB1 and lowest for HLA-C. Later analysis revealed greater clonal expansion in HLA-associated TCR beta chains than in equally common others.

This chain uses TRBV11-2 with TRBJ2-2; 9 bases align to TRBD2. This receptor was identified in a man aged 40-49 years in good health and CMV-seronegative. Sequenced sample: PBMCs. Written as DNA, the CDR3 is TGTGCCAGCAGCTCGGGACTAGCAACCGGGGAGCTGTTTTTT. It codes for CASSSGLATGELFF.